The next 29 T cell receptor beta chains were all read from a single sample in a study of response to subunit inactivated influenza vaccine. TCRdb re-called the RT-PCR reads through MiXCR, storing one row per CDR3 protein. The repertoire holds 650,000 to 850,000 distinct CDR3 sequences, with approximately 14% as singletons. This specimen consisted of PBMCs from blood, obtained approximately 15 days before vaccination. The receptor source for this set is a man aged 50 to 59 who received an inactivated influenza vaccine.

The chain links TRBV6-2 or TRBV6-3 to TRBJ2-7; TRBD1 agrees at 9 bases. Germline trimming cut 6 bases from V and 1 base from J; bases unmatched to any gene: 7. The length of the CDR3 is 15 residues. The germline V gene has CDR1 MNHEY and CDR2 SVGEGT. The CDR3 loop reads CASSRMGQGSYEQYF. The CDR3 coding sequence is TGTGCCAGCAGCCGGATGGGACAGGGATCCTACGAGCAGTACTTC.

This chain joins TRBV7-8 and TRBJ2-1; D uncertain. V dropped 1 base and J dropped 2 bases, with 15 bases sitting between them. Germline assignment: CDR1 SGHVS and CDR2 FQNEAQ. This CDR3 spans 17 amino acids. As DNA, the CDR3 is TGTGCCAGCAGCTTAGGAATTCAGATTGTTACCTACAATGAGCAGTTCTTC. This gives the protein CASSLGIQIVTYNEQFF.

This clonotype was observed a few times. The chain has TRBV7-9 and TRBJ2-4; 7 positions match TRBD1. The J segment lost 6 bases and the V segment lost 5 bases, leaving 7 bases of the junction unmatched. Germline CDR1 and CDR2: SEHNR and FQNEAQ (reference sequence). There are 14 residues in the CDR3. CDR3 protein: CASSPRQGLNIQYF. The DNA for the CDR3 is TGTGCCAGCAGCCCGCGACAGGGCTTAAACATTCAGTACTTC.

This clonotype was picked up a small number of times. The chain has TRBV24-1 and TRBJ2-2, with a possible D match to TRBD2 (6 bases). The CDR3 loop spans 15 amino acids. Germline lookup yields CDR1 KGHDR and CDR2 SFDVKD. V was trimmed by 3 bases and J by 7 bases, leaving 14 bases between them. The CDR3 region has the DNA TGTGCCACCAGTGATGTCCAGGGACTCGGCGGGGAGCTGTTTTTT. It codes for CATSDVQGLGGELFF.

This clonotype has a count of ten or more. The rearrangement joins TRBV9 to TRBJ2-5, with 8 bases matching TRBD2. J lost 3 bases, V lost 0 bases, and 7 bases had no gene match. The CDR3 contains 16 residues. CDR1 SGDLS and CDR2 YYNGEE come from the germline V gene. In nucleotides, the CDR3 is TGTGCCAGCAGCGTAGCTACGGGACTAGGGGAAGAGACCCAGTACTTC. This translates into CASSVATGLGEETQYF.

This CDR3 is CTCCLRGTSGGLDTQYF. CDR3 in DNA: TGTACCTGCTGTTTGAGGGGGACTAGCGGGGGTTTGGATACGCAGTATTTT. V usage is TRBV2 and J usage is TRBJ2-3; 14 bases line up with TRBD2. The CDR3 totals 17 residues. CDR1 SNHLY and CDR2 FYNNEI come from the germline V gene.

This clonotype was counted between two and nine times. The chain recombines TRBV14 with TRBJ2-7; no definite D call. CDR1 SGHDN and CDR2 FVKESK come from the germline V gene. This CDR3 spans 15 amino acids. Trimming took off 1 base at V and 2 bases at J, with 12 bases between the two ends. DNA for the CDR3: TGTGCCAGCAGCCAAGTTGACGCCAGAGCCTACGAGCAGTACTTC. Its translation is CASSQVDARAYEQYF. The whole variable domain, remainder taken from reference TRBV14 and TRBJ2-7, is EAGVTQFPSHSVIEKGQTVTLRCDPISGHDNLYWYRRVMGKEIKFLLHFVKESKQDESGMPNNRFLAERTGGTYSTLKVQPAELEDSGVYFCASSQVDARAYEQYFGPGTRLTVT.

The V call is TRBV5-6, the J call TRBJ2-7; 7 bases align to TRBD1. J gave up 0 bases and V 5 bases, and 8 bases lay outside the gene matches. Germline V gives CDR1 SGHDT, CDR2 YYEEEE. This CDR3 has 15 amino acids. The CDR3 loop is CASRITGATSYEQYF. The CDR3 DNA reads TGTGCCAGCAGGATTACAGGGGCCACCTCCTACGAGCAGTACTTC. The variable domain in full, completed from reference TRBV5-6 and TRBJ2-7, reads DAGVTQSPTHLIKTRGQQVTLRCSPKSGHDTVSWYQQALGQGPQFIFQYYEEEERQRGNFPDRFSGHQFPNYSSELNVNALLLGDSALYLCASRITGATSYEQYFGPGTRLTVT.

This clonotype has a count of ten or more. The V gene is TRBV27, the J gene TRBJ1-1; D possibly corresponds to TRBD1 (5 bases). The V end lost 4 bases, the J end lost 4 bases, and 7 bases lay between the germline ends. Germline V gene lookup returns CDR1 MNHEY and CDR2 SMNVEV (reference sequence). The length of the CDR3 is 12 residues. CDR3 in amino acids: CASSSTGTEAFF. The CDR3 DNA reads TGTGCCAGCAGTTCAACAGGCACTGAAGCTTTCTTT.

This clonotype has a handful of counts. The rearrangement joins TRBV10-3 to TRBJ2-3; TRBD2 matches at 10 bases. Trimming cost V 3 bases and J 4 bases; bases outside gene matches: 4. The CDR3 loop spans 15 amino acids. From germline, CDR1 is ENHRY and CDR2 SYGVKD. CDR3 sequence: CAISDLAGVSDTQYF. CDR3 sequence (DNA): TGTGCCATCAGTGATCTAGCGGGAGTTTCAGATACGCAGTATTTT.

This clonotype was recorded a few times. This chain connects TRBV6-1 to TRBJ2-1, with D tentatively TRBD2 (5 bases). In germline, CDR1 is MNHNS, CDR2 SASEGT. The CDR3 runs 15 residues. Trimming shortened V by 6 bases and J by 0 bases, and 12 bases separated the two germline ends. CDR3 sequence (DNA): TGTGCCAGCAGGGCCGGACTGAGCTCCTACAATGAGCAGTTCTTC. Translating gives CASRAGLSSYNEQFF.

This clonotype turned up a few times. The chain links TRBV30 to TRBJ2-7; the D gene is possibly TRBD1 (6 bases). This CDR3 is built from 13 residues. Germline loops: CDR1 GTSNPN, CDR2 SVGIG (reference sequence). V lost 3 bases to trimming and J lost 3 bases, with 12 bases between them. The CDR3 nucleotides read TGTGCCTGGAGCCATGGGGGCTACTACGAGCAGTACTTC. It specifies CAWSHGGYYEQYF.

This clonotype has just a few counts. This chain uses TRBV5-1 with TRBJ2-7, with D tentatively TRBD1 or TRBD2 (6 bases each). The CDR3 spans 16 residues. Germline V gene sequence: CDR1 SGHRS, CDR2 YFSETQ. V was shortened by 0 bases and J by 5 bases, with 18 bases between the two germline ends. CDR3 DNA sequence: TGCGCCAGCAGCTTGGCCGGAGGGGGAGGTTCCCACGAGCAGTACTTC. This translates into CASSLAGGGGSHEQYF.

There are many counts of this clonotype. J is TRBJ2-3 and V is TRBV5-1; a weak D match, TRBD2 (5 bases). V was cut by 3 bases and J by 2 bases, with 13 bases left in between. Germline CDR1 SGHRS, CDR2 YFSETQ. The CDR3 totals 15 residues. CDR3 in DNA: TGCGCCAGCAGCTCTGGTTGGGAGATCACAGATACGCAGTATTTT. This sequence encodes CASSSGWEITDTQYF.

This clonotype has a handful of counts. The junction does not match germline at one end; this may be a read error. The rearrangement uses TRBV19 and TRBJ2-7, with a possible D match to TRBD1 (6 bases). CDR1 and CDR2 from the germline V gene are LNHDA and SQIVND (reference sequence). The CDR3 totals 13 residues. CDR3 in amino acids: CACSIGDTYEQYF. The CDR3 nucleotides are TGTGCCTGTAGTATTGGGGACACTTACGAGCAGTACTTC.

This clonotype was detected many times. This chain links TRBV12-3 or TRBV12-4 with TRBJ1-6, with D unclear. The CDR3 is 13 amino acids. Trimming removed 6 bases at V and 11 bases at J, with 14 bases between. CDR3 in amino acids: CASSPSGNAPLHF. Written as DNA, the CDR3 is TGTGCCAGCAGCCCTTCCGGCAATGCACCCCTCCACTTT.

This clonotype occurred a few times. V usage is TRBV29-1 and J usage is TRBJ2-1, with 9 bases matching TRBD2. Germline values: CDR1 SQVTM, CDR2 ANQGSEA. The CDR3 runs 16 residues. J gave up 7 bases and V 1 base, and 11 bases lay outside the gene matches. The CDR3 coding sequence is TGCAGCGTTGAAGTGGTAGGGCGGGGGGGCCGAAATGAGCAGTTCTTC. Translation: CSVEVVGRGGRNEQFF.

This clonotype occurred a few times. CDR3 amino acids: CATSEGGGWRETQYF. The CDR3 coding sequence is TGTGCCACCAGCGAAGGGGGCGGGTGGCGAGAGACCCAGTACTTC. V gene TRBV15 combines with J gene TRBJ2-5; 7 nucleotides agree with TRBD1. CDR1 is LNHNV and CDR2 is YYDKDF in the germline V gene (reference sequence). The CDR3 totals 15 residues. J gave up 4 bases and V 5 bases, and 10 bases lay outside the gene matches. The variable domain in full, with the rest retrieved from reference TRBV15 and TRBJ2-5, is DAMVIQNPRYQVTQFGKPVTLSCSQTLNHNVMYWYQQKSSQAPKLLFHYYDKDFNNEADTPDNFQSRRPNTSFCFLDIRSPGLGDTAMYLCATSEGGGWRETQYFGPGTRLLVL.

The rearrangement links TRBV5-1 to TRBJ2-3, with 7 bases lining up with TRBD1. CDR3 length: 14 residues. Germline V gene data show CDR1 as SGHRS and CDR2 as YFSETQ. J lost 0 bases, V lost 7 bases, and 5 bases had no gene match. Here the CDR3 reads CASGTASSTDTQYF. The CDR3 DNA reads as TGCGCCAGCGGGACAGCCTCTAGCACAGATACGCAGTATTTT.

This clonotype was recorded a few times. This sequence joins TRBV6-2 or TRBV6-3 and TRBJ1-1; D uncertain. Germline CDR1 is MNHEY and CDR2 is SVGEGT. The V and J ends lost 0 bases and 10 bases respectively, with 15 bases between them. This CDR3 is built from 14 residues. The CDR3 protein is CASSYSRRLAAAFF. Here the CDR3 DNA reads TGTGCCAGCAGTTACTCCCGCAGGCTTGCGGCAGCTTTCTTT.

This clonotype has at least ten counts. At one boundary the junction diverges from the germline segment, which might be a read error. V gene TRBV12-3 or TRBV12-4 combines with J gene TRBJ1-1; 10 bases are a match to TRBD1. This CDR3 is 16 amino acids long. Here the CDR3 reads CASRFGTGAKNTEAFF. DNA of the CDR3: TGTGCCAGCCGTTTTGGGACAGGGGCTAAGAACACTGAAGCTTTCTTT.

The chain couples TRBV6-2 or TRBV6-3 to TRBJ2-3, with 7 bases identical to TRBD2. The CDR3 length is 15 residues. CDR1 and CDR2 from the germline V gene are MNHEY and SVGEGT. Unmatched junction bases numbered 9, after V lost 6 bases and J lost 3 bases. CDR3 DNA: TGTGCCAGCAGACCCCCGGCGGGAGTAACAGATACGCAGTATTTT. This translates into CASRPPAGVTDTQYF.

This clonotype was recorded a few times. V is TRBV3-1 and J is TRBJ2-2; possibly TRBD2 for D (7 bases). Germline loops: CDR1 LGHDT, CDR2 YNNKEL (reference sequence). V lost 8 bases and J lost 1, with 17 bases in between. The length of the CDR3 is 16 residues. The CDR3 loop reads CASQNSGGRNTGELFF. For the CDR3, the DNA is TGTGCCAGCCAGAACTCGGGGGGCCGGAACACCGGGGAGCTGTTTTTT.

This clonotype was seen more than once but under ten times. This rearrangement joins TRBV4-3 to TRBJ1-2; TRBD1 agrees at 7 bases. The CDR3 has 14 amino acids. CDR1 and CDR2 from the germline V gene are LGHNA and YSLEER. Germline trimming cut 3 bases from V and 5 bases from J; bases unmatched to any gene: 6. The CDR3 sequence: CASSHDRDRYGYTF. The DNA for the CDR3 is TGCGCCAGCAGCCATGATCGGGACAGATATGGCTACACCTTC.

The J gene is TRBJ1-6, the V gene TRBV7-9, with D perhaps TRBD1 (6 bases). Trimming shortened V by 5 bases and J by 7 bases, and 12 bases separated the two germline ends. The CDR3 contains 14 residues. Germline V gene data show CDR1 as SEHNR and CDR2 as FQNEAQ (reference sequence). The CDR3 region has the DNA TGTGCCAGCAGCCCCTTGACAGGAAATTCACCCCTCCACTTT. Amino acid sequence: CASSPLTGNSPLHF.

As for this clonotype: It may be a read error: a sequence one base away is much more abundant. The V and J genes are TRBV3-1 and TRBJ2-5; possibly TRBD2 for D (6 bases). Trimming removed 4 bases from V and 2 bases from J, with 11 bases in between. The CDR3 loop spans 14 amino acids. The germline gives CDR1 LGHDT, CDR2 YNNKEL (reference sequence). CDR3 region: CASSPRTIQETQYF. The CDR3 nucleotides read TGTGCCAGCAGCCCCCGGACTATACAAGAGACCCAGTACTTC.

The chain couples TRBV5-1 to TRBJ2-5; 8 bases fit TRBD2. CDR1 and CDR2 from the germline V gene are SGHRS and YFSETQ. This CDR3 is built from 16 residues. Trimming removed 2 bases from V and 3 bases from J; junction bases left unmatched: 9. The CDR3 nucleotides read TGCGCCAGCAGCTTAGGAGGTCAAGCGGGGGAAGAGACCCAGTACTTC. Its protein is CASSLGGQAGEETQYF. Based on the CDR3 plus reference TRBV5-1 and TRBJ2-5, the full variable domain is KAGVTQTPRYLIKTRGQQVTLSCSPISGHRSVSWYQQTPGQGLQFLFEYFSETQRNKGNFPGRFSGRQFSNSRSEMNVSTLELGDSALYLCASSLGGQAGEETQYFGPGTRLLVL.

This clonotype showed up just a few times. The genes are TRBV29-1 and TRBJ1-1; D gene unclear. The CDR3 is made up of 12 amino acids. Trimming took 3 bases from V and 10 from J, leaving 15 bases between them. The germline CDR1 and CDR2 sequences are SQVTM and ANQGSEA. The CDR3 DNA follows: TGCAGCGTTGAGAAGGACCGATCTCGAGCTTTCTTT. Translation gives CSVEKDRSRAFF.

This clonotype was seen only a few times. V and J are TRBV12-3 or TRBV12-4 and TRBJ1-1; unclear D gene. This CDR3 has 11 amino acids. Trimming removed 5 bases from V and 8 bases from J, with 9 bases in between. CDR3 nucleotides: TGTGCCAGCAGTGTGACCGGCGAAGCTTTCTTT. It codes for CASSVTGEAFF.